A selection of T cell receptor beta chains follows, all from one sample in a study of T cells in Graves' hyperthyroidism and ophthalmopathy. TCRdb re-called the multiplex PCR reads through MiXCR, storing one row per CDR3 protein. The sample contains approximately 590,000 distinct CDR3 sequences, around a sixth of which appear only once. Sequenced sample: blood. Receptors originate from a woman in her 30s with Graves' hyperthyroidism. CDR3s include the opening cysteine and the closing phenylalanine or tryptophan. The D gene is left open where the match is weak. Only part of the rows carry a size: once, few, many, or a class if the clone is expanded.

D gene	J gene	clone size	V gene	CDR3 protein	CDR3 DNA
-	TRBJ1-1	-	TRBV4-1	CASSLTGSANTEAFF	TGCGCCAGCAGCCTAACCGGGTCGGCTAACACTGAAGCTTTCTTT
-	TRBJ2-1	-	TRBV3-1	CASSQDLDLNEQFF	TGTGCCAGCAGCCAAGATCTTGATTTAAATGAGCAGTTCTTC
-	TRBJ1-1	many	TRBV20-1	CSASPGHKDTEAFF	TGCAGTGCTAGCCCGGGACACAAGGACACTGAAGCTTTCTTT
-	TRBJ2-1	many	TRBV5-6	CASSSALNEQFF	TGTGCCAGCAGCTCTGCGCTCAATGAGCAGTTCTTC
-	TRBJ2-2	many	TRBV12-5	CASGTPPGTENTGELFF	TGTGCTAGTGGTACTCCTCCCGGGACTGAGAACACCGGGGAGCTGTTTTTT
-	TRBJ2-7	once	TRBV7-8	CASSPFVAVYEQYF	TGTGCCAGCAGCCCCTTTGTGGCCGTCTACGAGCAGTACTTC
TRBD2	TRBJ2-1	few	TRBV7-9	CASSFRTSGSPLSSYNEQFF	TGTGCCAGCAGCTTCCGGACTAGCGGGAGTCCCCTAAGCTCCTACAATGAGCAGTTCTTC
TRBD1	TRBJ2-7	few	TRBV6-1	CASSPGTDNSYEQYF	TGTGCCAGCAGTCCGGGGACAGATAACTCCTACGAGCAGTACTTC
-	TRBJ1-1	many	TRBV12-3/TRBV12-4	CASSFVFGKETEAFF	TGTGCCAGCAGTTTTGTATTTGGAAAGGAGACTGAAGCTTTCTTT
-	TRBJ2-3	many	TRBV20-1	CSAQRGSTDTQYF	TGCAGTGCGCAGAGAGGGAGCACAGATACGCAGTATTTT
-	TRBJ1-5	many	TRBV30	CAWSVTPNQPQHF	TGTGCCTGGAGTGTGACTCCTAATCAGCCCCAGCATTTT
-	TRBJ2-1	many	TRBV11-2	CASSSLRGPSYNEQFF	TGTGCCAGCAGCTCCTTGCGGGGGCCTTCCTACAATGAGCAGTTCTTC
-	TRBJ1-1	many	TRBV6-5	CASSYSPGGGTEAFF	TGTGCCAGCAGTTACTCCCCCGGAGGGGGCACTGAAGCTTTCTTT
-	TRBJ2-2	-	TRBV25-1	CASSDREGELFF	TGTGCCAGCAGTGATCGGGAGGGGGAGCTGTTTTTT
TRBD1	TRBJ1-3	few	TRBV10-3	CAISRDRGRNTIYF	TGTGCCATCAGCAGGGACAGGGGGCGAAACACCATATATTTT
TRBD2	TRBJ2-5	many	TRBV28	CASSFAGGKGETQYF	TGTGCCAGCAGTTTTGCGGGGGGCAAGGGGGAGACCCAGTACTTC
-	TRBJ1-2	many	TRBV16	CASSRIMKGNGYTF	TGTGCCAGCAGTCGAATCATGAAGGGGAACGGCTACACCTTC
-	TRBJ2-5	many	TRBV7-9	CASSLVSLPGETQYF	TGTGCCAGCAGCTTAGTGAGTCTCCCAGGAGAGACCCAGTACTTC
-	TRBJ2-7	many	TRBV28	CASSLSLAALTYEQYF	TGTGCCAGCAGCCTAAGCCTCGCGGCACTCACCTACGAGCAGTACTTC
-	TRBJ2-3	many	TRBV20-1	CSARTRRSTDTQYF	TGCAGTGCGAGGACTCGTAGGTCCACAGATACGCAGTATTTT
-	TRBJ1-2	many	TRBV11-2	CASSLVSATF	TGTGCCAGCAGCTTAGTCTCCGCCACCTTC
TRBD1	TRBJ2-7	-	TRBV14	CASSLRDSYYEQYF	TGTGCCAGCAGCCTCCGGGACAGTTACTACGAGCAGTACTTC
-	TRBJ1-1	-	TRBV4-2	CASSQDAGNLGTEAFF	TGTGCCAGCAGCCAAGACGCAGGGAATCTTGGCACTGAAGCTTTCTTT
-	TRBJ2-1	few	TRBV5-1	CASSLDSRSYNEQFF	TGCGCCAGCAGCTTGGACAGTCGTTCCTACAATGAGCAGTTCTTC
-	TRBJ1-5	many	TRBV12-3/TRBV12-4	CASRSAGGNQPQHF	TGTGCCAGCAGGAGCGCAGGGGGCAATCAGCCCCAGCATTTT
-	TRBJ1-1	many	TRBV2	CASSGGRETEAFF	TGTGCCAGCAGTGGTGGTCGGGAGACTGAAGCTTTCTTT
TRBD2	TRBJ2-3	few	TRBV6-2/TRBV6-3	CASKRTSGSTDTQYF	TGTGCCAGCAAACGGACTAGCGGGAGTACAGATACGCAGTATTTT
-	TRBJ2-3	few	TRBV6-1	CASTGGHTDTQYF	TGTGCCAGCACTGGGGGGCACACAGATACGCAGTATTTT
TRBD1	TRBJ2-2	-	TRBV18	CASSPGTGDRELFF	TGTGCCAGCTCACCGGGGACAGGGGACAGGGAGCTGTTTTTT
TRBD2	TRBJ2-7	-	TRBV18	CASSPTTGLAGVGYEQYF	TGTGCCAGCTCACCCACGACAGGACTAGCGGGAGTAGGCTACGAGCAGTACTTC
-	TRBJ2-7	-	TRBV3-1	CASSPGIGGYEQYF	TGTGCCAGCTCACCAGGAATCGGGGGCTACGAGCAGTACTTC
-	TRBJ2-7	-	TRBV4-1	CASSRGSQSYEQYF	TGCGCCAGCAGCCGTGGTAGCCAATCCTACGAGCAGTACTTC
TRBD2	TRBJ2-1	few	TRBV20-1	CSARLRGSSYNEQFF	TGCAGTGCTAGATTGCGGGGGAGCTCCTACAATGAGCAGTTCTTC
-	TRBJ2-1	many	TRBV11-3	CASSLGTDRNEQFF	TGTGCCAGCAGCTTAGGTACCGATCGCAATGAGCAGTTCTTC
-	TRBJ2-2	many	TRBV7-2	CASSPSGGADYTGELFF	TGTGCCAGCAGTCCCTCTGGGGGGGCGGATTACACCGGGGAGCTGTTTTTT
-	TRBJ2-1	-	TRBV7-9	CASSQGWASPAYEQFF	TGTGCCAGCAGCCAAGGTTGGGCTAGTCCTGCCTATGAGCAGTTCTTC
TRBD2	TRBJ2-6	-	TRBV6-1	CASRLGLAGSPGANVLTF	TGTGCCAGCAGGCTGGGACTAGCGGGATCCCCTGGGGCCAACGTCCTGACTTTC
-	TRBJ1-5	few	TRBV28	CASGLAGGNQPQHF	TGTGCCAGCGGACTAGCGGGGGGAAATCAGCCCCAGCATTTT
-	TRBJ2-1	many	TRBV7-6	CASSLALYWDPYNEQFF	TGTGCCAGCAGCTTAGCGCTTTATTGGGATCCGTACAATGAGCAGTTCTTC
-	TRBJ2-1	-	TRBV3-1	CASSQRGANNEQFF	TGTGCCAGCAGCCAACGGGGGGCGAACAATGAGCAGTTCTTC
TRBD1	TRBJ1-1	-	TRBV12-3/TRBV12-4	CASRQRTGGLMNTEAFF	TGTGCCAGCAGACAACGGACAGGGGGGCTGATGAACACTGAAGCTTTCTTT
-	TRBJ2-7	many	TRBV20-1	CSAAGTQAGEQYF	TGCAGTGCTGCCGGGACACAGGCGGGGGAGCAGTACTTC
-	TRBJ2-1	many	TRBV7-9	CASSLEGGQFF	TGTGCCAGCAGCTTAGAAGGGGGGCAGTTCTTC
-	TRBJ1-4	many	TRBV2	CASSELGLNEKLFF	TGTGCCAGCAGTGAACTGGGTCTGAATGAAAAACTGTTTTTT
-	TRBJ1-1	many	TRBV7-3	CASSLSDNTEAFF	TGTGCCAGCAGCTTAAGCGATAACACTGAAGCTTTCTTT
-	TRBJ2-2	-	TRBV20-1	CSARTLPRADTGELFF	TGCAGTGCTAGAACCCTGCCGCGGGCAGACACCGGGGAGCTGTTTTTT
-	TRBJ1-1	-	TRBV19	CASGKWENTEAFF	TGTGCCAGTGGGAAATGGGAGAACACTGAAGCTTTCTTT
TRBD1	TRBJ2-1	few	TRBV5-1	CASSGGQVNNEQFF	TGCGCCAGCAGCGGTGGACAGGTCAACAATGAGCAGTTCTTC
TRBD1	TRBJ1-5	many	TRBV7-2	CASSLTGVRGQPQHF	TGTGCCAGCAGCTTAACAGGGGTCCGTGGTCAGCCCCAGCATTTT